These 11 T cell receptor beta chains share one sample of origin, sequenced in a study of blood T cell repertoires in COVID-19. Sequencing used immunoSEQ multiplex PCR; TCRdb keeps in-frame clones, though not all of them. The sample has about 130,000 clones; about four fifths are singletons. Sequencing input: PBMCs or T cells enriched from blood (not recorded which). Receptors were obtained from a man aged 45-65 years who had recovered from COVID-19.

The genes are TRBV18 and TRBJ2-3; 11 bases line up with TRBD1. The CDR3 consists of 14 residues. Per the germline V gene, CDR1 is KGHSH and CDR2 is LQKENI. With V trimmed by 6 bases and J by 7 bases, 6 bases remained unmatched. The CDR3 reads CASSQDRGPNTQYF. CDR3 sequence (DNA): TGTGCCAGCTCCCAGGACAGGGGGCCCAATACGCAGTATTTT. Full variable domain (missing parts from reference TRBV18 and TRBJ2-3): NAGVMQNPRHLVRRRGQEARLRCSPMKGHSHVYWYRQLPEEGLKFMVYLQKENIIDESGMPKERFSAEFPKEGPSILRIQQVVRGDSAAYFCASSQDRGPNTQYFGPGTRLTVL.

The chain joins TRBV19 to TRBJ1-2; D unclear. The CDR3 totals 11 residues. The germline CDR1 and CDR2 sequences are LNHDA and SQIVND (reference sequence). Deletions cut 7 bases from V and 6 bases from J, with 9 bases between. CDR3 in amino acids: CASTLGHGYTF. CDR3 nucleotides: TGTGCCAGTACCCTAGGCCATGGCTACACCTTC.

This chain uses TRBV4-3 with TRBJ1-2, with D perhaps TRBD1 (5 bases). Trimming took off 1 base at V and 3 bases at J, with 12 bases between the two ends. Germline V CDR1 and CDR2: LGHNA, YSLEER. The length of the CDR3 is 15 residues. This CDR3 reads CASSQAGREDYGYTF. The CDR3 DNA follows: TGCGCCAGCAGCCAAGCGGGCAGGGAGGACTATGGCTACACCTTC.

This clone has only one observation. CDR3 in DNA: TGTGCCAGCAGTTTAGCGGCAGCCTTCCAAGAGACCCAGTACTTC. This codes for CASSLAAAFQETQYF. The genes are TRBV28 and TRBJ2-5; no firm D call. The germline CDR1 and CDR2 sequences are MDHEN and SYDVKM. The CDR3 runs to 15 residues. V lost 2 bases and J 1 base, leaving 11 bases between the germline ends.

This CDR3 reads CASSLGVRGQETQYF. Here the CDR3 DNA reads TGTGCCAGCAGCTTGGGTGTGCGGGGACAAGAGACCCAGTACTTC. The chain has TRBV5-5 and TRBJ2-5, with D possibly being TRBD2 (6 bases). The CDR3 loop spans 15 amino acids. In germline, CDR1 is SGHKS, CDR2 YYEKEE (reference sequence). Trimming left V 0 bases short and J 2 bases short, with 11 bases between.

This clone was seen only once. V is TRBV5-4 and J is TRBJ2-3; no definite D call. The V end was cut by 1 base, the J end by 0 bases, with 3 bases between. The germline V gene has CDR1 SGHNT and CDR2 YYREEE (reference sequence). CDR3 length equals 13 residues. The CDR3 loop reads CASSLTSTDTQYF. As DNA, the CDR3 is TGTGCCAGCAGCTTGACAAGCACAGATACGCAGTATTTT.

CDR3 region: CASSPEKRLQETQYF. The CDR3 DNA sequence: TGTGCCAGCAGCCCTGAAAAGAGGCTACAAGAGACCCAGTACTTC. V is TRBV7-9 and J is TRBJ2-5, with D hard to call. The V end lost 5 bases, the J end lost 2 bases, and 15 bases lay between the germline ends. From germline, CDR1 is SEHNR and CDR2 FQNEAQ (reference sequence). There are 15 residues in the CDR3.

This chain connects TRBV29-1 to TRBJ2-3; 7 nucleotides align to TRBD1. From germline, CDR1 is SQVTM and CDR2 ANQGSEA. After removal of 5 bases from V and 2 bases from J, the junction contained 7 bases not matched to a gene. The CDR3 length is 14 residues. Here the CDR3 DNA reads TGCAGCGTTCGGACAGGCAACCCCACAGATACGCAGTATTTT. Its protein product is CSVRTGNPTDTQYF.

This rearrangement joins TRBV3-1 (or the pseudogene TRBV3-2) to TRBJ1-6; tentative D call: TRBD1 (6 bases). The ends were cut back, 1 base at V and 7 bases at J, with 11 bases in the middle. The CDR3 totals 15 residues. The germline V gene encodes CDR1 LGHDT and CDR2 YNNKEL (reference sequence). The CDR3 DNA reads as TGTGCCAGCAGCCAAGTGGGACAAGGCAATTCACCCCTCCACTTT. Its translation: CASSQVGQGNSPLHF.

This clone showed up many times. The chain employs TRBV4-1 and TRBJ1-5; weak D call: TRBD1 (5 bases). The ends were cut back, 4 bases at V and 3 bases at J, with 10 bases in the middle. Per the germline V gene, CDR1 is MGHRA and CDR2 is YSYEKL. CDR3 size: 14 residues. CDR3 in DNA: TGCGCCAGCAGCCTCGACAGATTCAATCAGCCCCAGCATTTT. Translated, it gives CASSLDRFNQPQHF.

This CDR3 reads CASSQGTSGGAINEQFF. CDR3 in DNA: TGCGCCAGCAGCCAAGGGACTAGCGGGGGGGCGATCAATGAGCAGTTCTTC. The chain uses TRBV4-1 and TRBJ2-1, with TRBD2 identical over 15 bases. This CDR3 contains 17 residues. The V and J ends lost 1 base and 6 bases, in that order; junction bases with no gene match: 4. CDR1 and CDR2 (germline): MGHRA, YSYEKL.